The text below deals with one T cell receptor beta chain. CDR1 is SEHNR and CDR2 is FQNEAQ in the germline V gene (reference sequence). This CDR3 is 16 amino acids long. Trimming took off 5 bases at V and 0 bases at J, with 14 bases between the two ends. The source of the sample is a study of shared clonotypes between healthy human individuals. The healthy adult donors were HIV-negative and reported no recent acute infections or vaccinations. It was at deep level that the assay was run. Only in-frame clones appear in the TCRdb table, and some are missing; sequencing was by immunoSEQ multiplex PCR. The sample lists about 2 million clones; roughly 96% were seen once.

The rearrangement uses TRBV7-9 and TRBJ2-1; D is ambiguous. Sequenced: naive CD4+ T cells sorted from blood. The subset denotes: CD45RA+ positively selected. The TCR comes from a man aged 18 to 30 in good health. Here the CDR3 DNA reads TGTGCCAGCAGCACCTGGACGCTCCTCTCCTACAATGAGCAGTTCTTC. Encoded protein: CASSTWTLLSYNEQFF. Supplemented by reference TRBV7-9 and TRBJ2-1, the full variable domain reads DTGVSQNPRHKITKRGQNVTFRCDPISEHNRLYWYRQTLGQGPEFLTYFQNEAQLEKSRLLSDRFSAERPKGSFSTLEIQRTEQGDSAMYLCASSTWTLLSYNEQFFGPGTRLTVL.